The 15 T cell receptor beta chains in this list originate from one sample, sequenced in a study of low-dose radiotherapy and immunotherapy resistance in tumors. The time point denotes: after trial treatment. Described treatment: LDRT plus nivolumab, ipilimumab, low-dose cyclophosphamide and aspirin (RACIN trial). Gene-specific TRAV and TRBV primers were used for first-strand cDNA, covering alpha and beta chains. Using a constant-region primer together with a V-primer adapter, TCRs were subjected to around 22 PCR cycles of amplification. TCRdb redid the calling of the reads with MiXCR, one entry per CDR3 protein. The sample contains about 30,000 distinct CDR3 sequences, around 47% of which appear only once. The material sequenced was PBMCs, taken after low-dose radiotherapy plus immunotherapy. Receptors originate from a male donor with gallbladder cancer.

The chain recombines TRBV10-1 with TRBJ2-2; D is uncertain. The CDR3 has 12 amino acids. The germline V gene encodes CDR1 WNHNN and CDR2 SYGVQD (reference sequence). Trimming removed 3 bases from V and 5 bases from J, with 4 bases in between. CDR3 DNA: TGCGCCAGCAGTGAAGTAACCGGGGAGCTGTTTTTT. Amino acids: CASSEVTGELFF.

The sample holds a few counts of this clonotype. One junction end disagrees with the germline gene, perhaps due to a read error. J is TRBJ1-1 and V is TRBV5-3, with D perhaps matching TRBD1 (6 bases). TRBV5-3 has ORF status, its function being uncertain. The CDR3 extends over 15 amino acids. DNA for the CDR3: TGTGCCAGCAGCTTGGAAGTATTGAAGGGGGCTGAAGCTTTCTTT. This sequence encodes CASSLEVLKGAEAFF.

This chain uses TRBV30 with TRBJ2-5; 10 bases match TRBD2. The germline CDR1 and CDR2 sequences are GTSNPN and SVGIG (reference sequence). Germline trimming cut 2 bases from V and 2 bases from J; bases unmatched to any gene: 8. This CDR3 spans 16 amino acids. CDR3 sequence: CAWSPSSGREQETQYF. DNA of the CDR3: TGTGCCTGGAGTCCCTCTAGCGGGAGAGAACAAGAGACCCAGTACTTC.

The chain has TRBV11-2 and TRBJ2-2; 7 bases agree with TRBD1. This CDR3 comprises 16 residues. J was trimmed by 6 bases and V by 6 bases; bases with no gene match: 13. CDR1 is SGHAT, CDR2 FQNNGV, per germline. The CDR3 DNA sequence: TGTGCCAGCAGAAATAACCGACAGGGCCACCCCGGGGAGCTGTTTTTT. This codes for CASRNNRQGHPGELFF.

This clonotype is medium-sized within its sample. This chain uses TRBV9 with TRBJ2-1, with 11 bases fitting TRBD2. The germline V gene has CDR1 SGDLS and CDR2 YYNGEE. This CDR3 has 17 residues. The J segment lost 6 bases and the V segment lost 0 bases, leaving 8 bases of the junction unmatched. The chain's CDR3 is CASSVDLTSGSSNEQFF. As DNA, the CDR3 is TGTGCCAGCAGCGTAGATCTCACTAGCGGGAGTTCCAATGAGCAGTTCTTC.

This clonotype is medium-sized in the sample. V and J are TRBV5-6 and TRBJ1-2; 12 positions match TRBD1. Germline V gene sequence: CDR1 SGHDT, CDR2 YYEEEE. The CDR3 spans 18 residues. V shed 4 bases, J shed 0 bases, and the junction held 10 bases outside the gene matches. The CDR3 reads CASSPGQGARRANYGYTF. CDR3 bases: TGTGCCAGCAGCCCGGGACAGGGGGCGAGACGGGCTAACTATGGCTACACCTTC. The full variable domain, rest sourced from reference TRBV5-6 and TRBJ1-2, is DAGVTQSPTHLIKTRGQQVTLRCSPKSGHDTVSWYQQALGQGPQFIFQYYEEEERQRGNFPDRFSGHQFPNYSSELNVNALLLGDSALYLCASSPGQGARRANYGYTFGSGTRLTVV.

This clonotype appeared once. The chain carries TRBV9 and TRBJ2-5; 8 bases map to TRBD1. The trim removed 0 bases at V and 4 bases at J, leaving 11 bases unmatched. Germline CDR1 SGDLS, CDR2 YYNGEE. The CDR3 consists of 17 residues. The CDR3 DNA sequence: TGTGCCAGCAGCGTAGCTAGTGCAGGACAGGGTCGAGAGACCCAGTACTTC. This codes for CASSVASAGQGRETQYF.

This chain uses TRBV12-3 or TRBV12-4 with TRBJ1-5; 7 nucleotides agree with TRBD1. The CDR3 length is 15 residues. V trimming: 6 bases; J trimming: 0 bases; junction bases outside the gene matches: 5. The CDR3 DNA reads TGTGCCAGCAGCGCTGGGACAGCTAGCAATCAGCCCCAGCATTTT. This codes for CASSAGTASNQPQHF.

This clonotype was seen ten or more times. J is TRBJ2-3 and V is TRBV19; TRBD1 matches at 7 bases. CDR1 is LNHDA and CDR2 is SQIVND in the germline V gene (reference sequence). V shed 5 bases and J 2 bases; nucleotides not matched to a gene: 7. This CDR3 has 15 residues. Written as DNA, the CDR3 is TGTGCCAGTAGTGGGCGACAGGGCGACACAGATACGCAGTATTTT. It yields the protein CASSGRQGDTDTQYF.

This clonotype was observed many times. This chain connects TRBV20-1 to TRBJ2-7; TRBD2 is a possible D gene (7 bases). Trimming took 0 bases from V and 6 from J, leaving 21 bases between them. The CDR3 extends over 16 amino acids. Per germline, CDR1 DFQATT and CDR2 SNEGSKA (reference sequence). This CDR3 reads CSARDLGEGDLLEQYF. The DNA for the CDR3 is TGCAGTGCTAGAGATCTTGGGGAGGGGGACCTCCTCGAGCAGTACTTC.

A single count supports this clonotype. This CDR3 is CASSQRTGGEQYF. The CDR3 nucleotides read TGCGCCAGCAGCCAGCGGACGGGTGGCGAGCAGTACTTC. The V and J genes are TRBV4-1 and TRBJ2-7; D not resolved. CDR3 length: 13 residues. V dropped 3 bases and J dropped 6 bases, with 12 bases sitting between them. The V gene's germline CDR1 is MGHRA and CDR2 YSYEKL.

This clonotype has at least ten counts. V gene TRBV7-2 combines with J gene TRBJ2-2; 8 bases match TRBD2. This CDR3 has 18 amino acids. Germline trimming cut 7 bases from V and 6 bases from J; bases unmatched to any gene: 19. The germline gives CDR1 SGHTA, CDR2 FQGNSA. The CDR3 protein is CASTLRGSGEVGAGELFF. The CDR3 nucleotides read TGTGCCAGCACCCTAAGGGGTAGCGGGGAGGTGGGGGCCGGGGAGCTGTTTTTT.

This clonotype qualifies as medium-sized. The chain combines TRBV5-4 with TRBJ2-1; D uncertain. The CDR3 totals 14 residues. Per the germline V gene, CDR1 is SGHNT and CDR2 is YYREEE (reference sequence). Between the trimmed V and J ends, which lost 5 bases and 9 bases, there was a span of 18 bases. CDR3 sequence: CASSFDRAVGEQFF. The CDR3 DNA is TGTGCCAGCAGTTTCGATCGGGCGGTGGGTGAGCAGTTCTTC.

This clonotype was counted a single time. The CDR3 spells CASSPGTGRPSQHF. The CDR3 DNA is TGTGCCAGCAGTCCCGGGACAGGGAGGCCGTCCCAGCATTTT. The chain has TRBV6-6 and TRBJ1-5, with 9 bases identical to TRBD1. Losses at the gene ends were 5 bases for V and 11 bases for J; bases not matched to a gene: 10. Per the germline V gene, CDR1 is MNHNY and CDR2 is SVGAGI (reference sequence). The CDR3 runs to 14 residues.

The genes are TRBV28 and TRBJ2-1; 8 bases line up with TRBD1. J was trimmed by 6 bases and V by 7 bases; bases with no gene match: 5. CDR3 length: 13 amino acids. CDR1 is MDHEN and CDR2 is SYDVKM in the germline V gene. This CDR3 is CASTDRATNEQFF. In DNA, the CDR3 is TGTGCCAGCACGGACAGGGCTACCAATGAGCAGTTCTTC.